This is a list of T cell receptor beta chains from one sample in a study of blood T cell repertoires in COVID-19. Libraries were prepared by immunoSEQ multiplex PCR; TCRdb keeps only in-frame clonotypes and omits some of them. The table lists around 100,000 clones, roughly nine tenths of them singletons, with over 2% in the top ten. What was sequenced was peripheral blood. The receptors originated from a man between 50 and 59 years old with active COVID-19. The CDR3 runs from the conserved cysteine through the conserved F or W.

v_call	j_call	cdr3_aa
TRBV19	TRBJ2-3	CASSFSPTSSTDTQYF
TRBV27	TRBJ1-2	CASSRSGGLGGGYTF
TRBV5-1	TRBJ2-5	CASSSPGQETQYF
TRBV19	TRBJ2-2	CASSPGLAAANTGELFF
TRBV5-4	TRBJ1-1	CASSSGQGGRLEAFF
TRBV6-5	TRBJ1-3	CASRGDGNTIYF
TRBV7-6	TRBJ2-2	CASSFGSTGELFF
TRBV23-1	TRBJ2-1	CASSQSGQNENEQFF
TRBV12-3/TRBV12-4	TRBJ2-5	CASRTGGQETQYF
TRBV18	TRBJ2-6	CASSPATGSSGANVLTF
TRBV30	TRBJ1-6	CAWRSRGLNSPLHF
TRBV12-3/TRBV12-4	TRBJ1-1	CASSLAQGSEAFF
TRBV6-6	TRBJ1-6	CASSFPDRNNSPLHF